Listed below are T cell receptor beta chains from one sample, sequenced in a study of T cell changes during pregnancy in multiple sclerosis. Some clones are missing from TCRdb's copy, which holds only in-frame ones; the method was immunoSEQ multiplex PCR. The profile shows 89,000 or so clones, over 80% of them singletons. This material consisted of PBMCs, taken in the first trimester of pregnancy. The receptors shown here come from a female donor in good health, serving as a control in a pregnancy study. Some clones in this sample may be carry-over from other donors' samples. Both conserved end residues are part of each CDR3. D genes are given only for firm matches. Clone sizes are given selectively: once, few, many, or a class where the clone is expanded.

>once|TRBD1|TRBV4-1|TRBJ1-5
TGCGCCAGCAGCCAAGTACAGGGGGCGAGGGATCAGCCCCAGCATTTT
CASSQVQGARDQPQHF
>.|.|TRBV1|TRBJ2-1
TGCACCAGCAGCCATTGGCGGGGGGGCCATTTTGAGCAGTTCTTC
CTSSHWRGGHFEQFF
>once|TRBD1|TRBV7-2|TRBJ1-6
TGTGCCAGCAGCTACTTGGACAGGCCGAATTCACCCCTCCACTTT
CASSYLDRPNSPLHF
>.|.|TRBV6-5|TRBJ1-1
TGTGCCAGCAGCTACAGGGAGAGCAACGCTGAAGCTTTCTTT
CASSYRESNAEAFF
>.|TRBD2|TRBV7-8|TRBJ2-1
TGTGCCAGCAGCCGCAAATCAGGGACTAGCCTTAATGAGCAGTTCTTC
CASSRKSGTSLNEQFF
>.|.|TRBV5-1|TRBJ2-7
TGCGCCAGCAGCTTGATATCAGCTGGGGCTGCCCTTTCTTCCTACGAGCAGTACTTC
CASSLISAGAALSSYEQYF
>.|.|TRBV5-1|TRBJ1-1
TGCGCCAGCAGCCCGGAGGGCCTGCGGGCTTTCTTT
CASSPEGLRAFF
>.|.|TRBV11-2|TRBJ2-1
TGTGCCAGCAGCCCTGGCGTCGCGGGAGAGCAGTTCTTC
CASSPGVAGEQFF
>few|TRBD1|TRBV7-2|TRBJ1-5
TGTGCCAGCAGCGACCAAAGACAGGGCTTCAATCAGCCCCAGCATTTT
CASSDQRQGFNQPQHF
>once|TRBD1|TRBV28|TRBJ2-7
TGTGCCAGCAGATCGACAGGGTCCCACGAGCAGTACTTC
CASRSTGSHEQYF
>.|TRBD1|TRBV6-4|TRBJ2-2
TGTGCCAGCAGTCACGGACAGGGTGAAACCGGGGAGCTGTTTTTT
CASSHGQGETGELFF
>.|.|TRBV6-1|TRBJ2-1
TGTGCCAGCAGTGTTACTAGGAATGAGCAGTTCTTC
CASSVTRNEQFF
>.|.|TRBV18|TRBJ2-7
TGTGCCAGCTCACCCGACAAAACCTACGAGCAGTACTTC
CASSPDKTYEQYF
>.|.|TRBV4-2|TRBJ1-3
TGTGCCAGCAGCCAAGAGTCTTTGTCTGGAAACACCATATATTTT
CASSQESLSGNTIYF
>.|TRBD1|TRBV4-3|TRBJ2-7
TGCGCCAGCAGCGAAGGCAGGACAGGGGGCTACGAGCAGTACTTC
CASSEGRTGGYEQYF